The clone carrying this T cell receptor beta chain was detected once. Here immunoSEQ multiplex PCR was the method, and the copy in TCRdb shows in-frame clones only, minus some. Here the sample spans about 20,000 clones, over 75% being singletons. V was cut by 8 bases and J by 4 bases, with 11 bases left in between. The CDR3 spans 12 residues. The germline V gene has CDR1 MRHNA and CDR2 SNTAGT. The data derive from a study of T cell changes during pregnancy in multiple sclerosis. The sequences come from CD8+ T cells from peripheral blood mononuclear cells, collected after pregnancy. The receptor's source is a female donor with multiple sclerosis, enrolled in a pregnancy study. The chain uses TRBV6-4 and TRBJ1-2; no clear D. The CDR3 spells CASFSPVYGYTF. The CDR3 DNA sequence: TGTGCCAGCTTCTCCCCCGTCTATGGCTACACCTTC.